The source of this TCR beta chain is a study of T-cell reconstitution after alpha-beta-depleted transplantation in children. Trimming stripped 0 bases from V and 3 bases from J, with 11 bases between. This CDR3 region has 14 residues. Per germline, CDR1 GTSNPN and CDR2 SVGIG (reference sequence). For TCRbeta, the library was prepared with unique molecular identifiers. TCRdb re-analysed the PCR reads in MiXCR, keeping a single row per CDR3 protein. The table shows some 500,000 distinct CDR3 sequences, with about 17% occurring only once. This clonotype has only a few counts. This clonotype originated in a human donor who donated a stem cell graft to a child with acute lymphoblastic leukemia. Specimen: PBMCs from the stem cell graft donor, collected from the stem cell graft. The chain uses TRBV30 and TRBJ1-1; D might be TRBD1 (5 bases). CDR3 in amino acids: CAWSVWGGDTEAFF. The CDR3 DNA sequence: TGTGCCTGGAGTGTATGGGGGGGAGACACTGAAGCTTTCTTT.